These T cell receptor beta chains were read from a single sample in a study of T cell changes during pregnancy in multiple sclerosis. Clones were read by immunoSEQ multiplex PCR, and TCRdb kept only the in-frame ones, dropping some. Of 54,000 or so clones listed, around 95% were seen once; the top ten hold approximately 0.34%. Sequences were derived from CD4+ T cells from peripheral blood mononuclear cells, sampled before pregnancy. The receptors stem from a female donor with multiple sclerosis, enrolled in a pregnancy study. Each CDR3 is given without its conserved first and last residue.

v_call: TRBV5-6; j_call: TRBJ2-7; cdr3_aa: ASSLTGVNEQY
v_call: TRBV5-1; j_call: TRBJ2-1; cdr3_aa: ASSAGQGLSNEQF
v_call: TRBV4-1; j_call: TRBJ2-3; cdr3_aa: ASSLIPTGGGTDTQY
v_call: TRBV28; j_call: TRBJ1-2; cdr3_aa: ASSPGGSNYGYT
v_call: TRBV5-8; j_call: TRBJ2-1; cdr3_aa: ASSLFFGINEQF
v_call: TRBV23-1; j_call: TRBJ2-7; cdr3_aa: ASSPGMRGFDEQY
v_call: TRBV12-5; j_call: TRBJ2-3; cdr3_aa: ASGLSSTGTDTQY
v_call: TRBV6-1; j_call: TRBJ2-7; cdr3_aa: ASSEIRGGYEQY
v_call: TRBV6-6; j_call: TRBJ2-7; cdr3_aa: ASSPREGRYYEQY
v_call: TRBV5-1; j_call: TRBJ2-7; cdr3_aa: ASSFGSGMVGEQY
v_call: TRBV19; j_call: TRBJ2-5; cdr3_aa: ASSIRGPRETQY
v_call: TRBV30; j_call: TRBJ1-5; cdr3_aa: AWSGDMLDQPQH
v_call: TRBV10-3; j_call: TRBJ2-5; cdr3_aa: AIREQGSKETQY
v_call: TRBV19; j_call: TRBJ1-4; cdr3_aa: ASKKQGALTEKLF
v_call: TRBV27; j_call: TRBJ1-4; cdr3_aa: ASSFAGVGEKLF
v_call: TRBV5-6; j_call: TRBJ1-2; cdr3_aa: ASSSPPGTGVRGYT
v_call: TRBV7-2; j_call: TRBJ1-2; cdr3_aa: ASSLAGAGYT
v_call: TRBV19; j_call: TRBJ2-3; cdr3_aa: ASSRDSTQAPTQY
v_call: TRBV4-2; j_call: TRBJ1-2; cdr3_aa: ASSLRGDSPNNYGYT
v_call: TRBV18; j_call: TRBJ1-2; cdr3_aa: ASSLRQSDGYT
v_call: TRBV16; j_call: TRBJ2-1; cdr3_aa: ASSPTSASYNEQF
v_call: TRBV29-1; j_call: TRBJ1-3; cdr3_aa: SGSTSSGNTIY
v_call: TRBV7-9; j_call: TRBJ2-1; cdr3_aa: ASSLNSGLGEQF
v_call: TRBV30; j_call: TRBJ2-7; cdr3_aa: AWRWTDEQY
v_call: TRBV14; j_call: TRBJ2-7; cdr3_aa: ASSQLAAEQY
v_call: TRBV5-5; j_call: TRBJ1-1; cdr3_aa: ASSFGWRNTEAF
v_call: TRBV4-3; j_call: TRBJ2-6; cdr3_aa: ASSQDPTGQGHSGANVLT
v_call: TRBV11-3; j_call: TRBJ1-1; cdr3_aa: ASSRTPQNTEAF
v_call: TRBV11-1; j_call: TRBJ2-3; cdr3_aa: ASSLGSGRTDTQY
v_call: TRBV27; j_call: TRBJ2-2; cdr3_aa: ASSSRIQVTGELF
v_call: TRBV28; j_call: TRBJ1-1; cdr3_aa: ASSLVARNTEAF
v_call: TRBV5-5; j_call: TRBJ2-1; cdr3_aa: ASSFRGTSGNLRF
v_call: TRBV7-9; j_call: TRBJ2-3; cdr3_aa: ASSLSAPRDNRRDTQY
v_call: TRBV5-6; j_call: TRBJ1-6; cdr3_aa: ASSLLAGGISPLH
v_call: TRBV4-3; j_call: TRBJ1-2; cdr3_aa: ASSQDQGTYGYT
v_call: TRBV5-1; j_call: TRBJ2-1; cdr3_aa: ASSSFGFTASGREQF
v_call: TRBV27; j_call: TRBJ2-1; cdr3_aa: ASREASGRGSEQF
v_call: TRBV21-1; j_call: TRBJ2-1; cdr3_aa: ASSPRTSGGGYNEQF
v_call: TRBV21-1; j_call: TRBJ1-2; cdr3_aa: ASSKGGTPNYGYT
v_call: TRBV21-1; j_call: TRBJ2-5; cdr3_aa: ASSNGGATLETQY
v_call: TRBV5-1; j_call: TRBJ2-7; cdr3_aa: ASSYNQEQY
v_call: TRBV7-2; j_call: TRBJ2-1; cdr3_aa: ASRGAGGNEQF
v_call: TRBV2; j_call: TRBJ1-3; cdr3_aa: ASRQTGPYGNTIY
v_call: TRBV19; j_call: TRBJ2-6; cdr3_aa: ASSMEEGITSGANVLT
v_call: TRBV10-3; j_call: TRBJ1-2; cdr3_aa: AISQGAQGYT
v_call: TRBV14; j_call: TRBJ2-6; cdr3_aa: ASSLGTGGSGANVLT
v_call: TRBV29-1; j_call: TRBJ1-1; cdr3_aa: SVGVGIGTEAF
v_call: TRBV10-3; j_call: TRBJ2-7; cdr3_aa: AISEPTSGREQY
v_call: TRBV4-3; j_call: TRBJ2-3; cdr3_aa: ASSLSGTVGTDTQY
v_call: TRBV6-6; j_call: TRBJ2-7; cdr3_aa: ASSPPGQSSYEQY
v_call: TRBV6-4; j_call: TRBJ2-1; cdr3_aa: ASLKSGVADGDEQF
v_call: TRBV19; j_call: TRBJ1-1; cdr3_aa: ASTLRGTGEEAF
v_call: TRBV2; j_call: TRBJ2-7; cdr3_aa: ASSNDRAYEQY